This TCR beta chain was found in a study of neurological immune-mediated disorders. This clonotype occurred many times. By 5'RACE with 10-nucleotide random UMIs, the cDNA was made. TCRdb re-called the 5' RACE reads through MiXCR, storing one row per CDR3 protein. The profile shows some 37,000 distinct CDR3 sequences, approximately 5% of them singletons. The germline gives CDR1 SNHLY, CDR2 FYNNEI. The CDR3 length is 16 residues. V lost 2 bases, J lost 8 bases, and 16 bases lay in between. This TCR was sampled from a man younger than 35 in good health. The specimen was CD4+ T cells from blood. This chain joins TRBV2 and TRBJ1-6; D gene unclear. CDR3: CASSEHGMGFDSPLHF. The CDR3 bases are TGTGCCAGCAGTGAACATGGTATGGGGTTTGATTCACCCCTCCACTTT.